Presented here are 26 T cell receptor beta chains from one specimen sequenced in a study of blood T cell repertoires in COVID-19. The repertoire was sequenced with immunoSEQ multiplex PCR; TCRdb's copy has only in-frame clones and lacks some. The sample lists roughly 300,000 clones, 80% to 95% occurring once. The sequenced sample consisted of peripheral blood. The receptors come from a woman in her twenties or thirties with COVID-19, enrolled during active disease.

This clone was seen a few times. The chain couples TRBV28 to TRBJ2-7; 8 bases match TRBD1. Germline-derived CDR1 and CDR2 are MDHEN and SYDVKM. V gave up 4 bases and J gave up 4 bases; unmatched junction bases: 12. The CDR3 runs 16 residues. The CDR3 loop is CASSSHARGRPYEQYF. CDR3 nucleotides: TGTGCCAGCAGTTCGCATGCCAGGGGGCGCCCTTACGAGCAGTACTTC. Looking up the rest from reference TRBV28 and TRBJ2-7 gives the full variable domain: DVKVTQSSRYLVKRTGEKVFLECVQDMDHENMFWYRQDPGLGLRLIYFSYDVKMKEKGDIPEGYSVSREKKERFSLILESASTNQTSMYLCASSSHARGRPYEQYFGPGTRLTVT.

The rearrangement joins TRBV30 to TRBJ2-3, with TRBD2 identical over 9 bases. The CDR3 runs to 14 residues. The germline gives CDR1 GTSNPN, CDR2 SVGIG (reference sequence). V shed 4 bases, J shed 7 bases, and the junction held 9 bases outside the gene matches. CDR3 in amino acids: CAWTQGGRGYTQYF. The CDR3 nucleotides read TGTGCCTGGACACAGGGCGGGAGGGGGTATACGCAGTATTTT.

This clone has just one count. The chain recombines TRBV5-1 with TRBJ1-2; 7 bases align to TRBD1. Per germline, CDR1 SGHRS and CDR2 YFSETQ. V lost 1 base, J lost 2 bases, and 8 bases stayed unmatched. This CDR3 contains 16 residues. DNA for the CDR3: TGCGCCAGCAGCTTGCGATTTGGCAGGGGGAACTATGGCTACACCTTC. Protein product: CASSLRFGRGNYGYTF.

The V call is TRBV10-3, the J call TRBJ2-6, with D possibly matching TRBD2 (5 bases). Germline values: CDR1 ENHRY, CDR2 SYGVKD. The CDR3 spans 15 residues. Trimming shortened V by 6 bases and J by 0 bases, and 9 bases separated the two germline ends. The CDR3 bases are TGTGCCATCAGGGACTTCCCCTCTGGGGCCAACGTCCTGACTTTC. This gives the protein CAIRDFPSGANVLTF.

The V gene is TRBV27, the J gene TRBJ1-4, with D uncertain. The CDR3 is made up of 14 amino acids. V gave up 6 bases and J gave up 8 bases, with 16 bases separating them. Germline loops: CDR1 MNHEY, CDR2 SMNVEV (reference sequence). CDR3 protein: CASRLAGSGEKLFF. The CDR3 DNA is TGTGCCAGCAGGTTGGCGGGCTCGGGAGAAAAACTGTTTTTT.

This clone was recorded a few times. The identical CDR3 is also encoded by other nucleotide sequences in the sample. This rearrangement joins TRBV5-1 to TRBJ2-3, with a tentative D call TRBD2 (6 bases). The CDR3 has 15 amino acids. Trimming stripped 0 bases from V and 0 bases from J, with 8 bases between. The germline CDR1 and CDR2 sequences are SGHRS and YFSETQ. As DNA, the CDR3 is TGCGCCAGCAGCTTGGACGGGACTAGCACAGATACGCAGTATTTT. This sequence encodes CASSLDGTSTDTQYF.

J is TRBJ1-5 and V is TRBV5-1; D unclear. V was clipped by 6 bases and J by 0 bases, with 16 bases between them. Per germline, CDR1 SGHRS and CDR2 YFSETQ. This CDR3 has 16 residues. The CDR3 spells CASIPPQLPSNQPQHF. The CDR3 DNA sequence: TGCGCCAGCATCCCCCCGCAACTACCTAGCAATCAGCCCCAGCATTTT.

This clone has a single count. The CDR3 nucleotides read TGTGCCAGCAGCCCCGGGAGGGCCACAGATACGCAGTATTTT. Translated: CASSPGRATDTQYF. The gene calls are TRBV5-4 and TRBJ2-3; 8 nucleotides align to TRBD2. The trim removed 4 bases at V and 2 bases at J, leaving 3 bases unmatched. This CDR3 is 14 amino acids long. Germline V gene lookup returns CDR1 SGHNT and CDR2 YYREEE (reference sequence).

The J gene is TRBJ2-3, the V gene TRBV7-3; 9 nucleotides match TRBD1. The CDR3 is made up of 15 amino acids. V shed 4 bases and J 1 base; nucleotides not matched to a gene: 3. Germline V gene sequence: CDR1 SGHTA, CDR2 FQGTGA. The CDR3 DNA sequence: TGTGCCAGCAGCTCCACAGGGGGCCGCACAGATACGCAGTATTTT. Amino acid sequence: CASSSTGGRTDTQYF.

The chain has TRBV7-3 and TRBJ2-5; 7 bases agree with TRBD2. The ends lost 5 bases at V and 5 bases at J; junction bases unmatched: 11. The CDR3 has 15 residues. Germline V gene sequence: CDR1 SGHTA, CDR2 FQGTGA. The CDR3: CASSPAGMVGETQYF. In DNA form, the CDR3 reads TGTGCCAGCAGCCCAGCGGGGATGGTTGGGGAGACCCAGTACTTC.

The chain employs TRBV19 and TRBJ1-2; TRBD1 might be the D (6 bases). Germline V gives CDR1 LNHDA, CDR2 SQIVND (reference sequence). Deletions cut 9 bases from V and 7 bases from J, with 18 bases between. The CDR3 is made up of 13 amino acids. CDR3 nucleotide sequence: TGTGCCAGCATAGGTCAGGGGTCGAGTGGCTACACCTTC. Protein: CASIGQGSSGYTF.

The CDR3 reads CASSQEQGAQGSPLHF. The CDR3, as DNA: TGCGCCAGCAGCCAAGAACAGGGGGCGCAGGGGTCACCCCTCCACTTT. The chain joins TRBV4-1 to TRBJ1-6, with 9 nucleotides matching TRBD1. From germline, CDR1 is MGHRA and CDR2 YSYEKL. The CDR3 covers 16 residues. V trimming: 0 bases; J trimming: 10 bases; junction bases outside the gene matches: 7.

This clone was found once. J is TRBJ2-1 and V is TRBV4-3, with a weak D call TRBD2 (6 bases). V was shortened by 0 bases and J by 8 bases, with 20 bases between the two germline ends. The CDR3 runs to 17 residues. Per germline, CDR1 LGHNA and CDR2 YSLEER. The CDR3 bases are TGCGCCAGCAGCCAAGAGATGGGGTCAGGGAGGTGGGATGAGCAGTTCTTC. Protein sequence: CASSQEMGSGRWDEQFF.

This rearrangement joins TRBV9 to TRBJ1-2; D is unresolved. The V end lost 1 base, the J end lost 4 bases, and 14 bases lay between the germline ends. This CDR3 is built from 15 residues. Germline V gene lookup returns CDR1 SGDLS and CDR2 YYNGEE. The CDR3 region has the DNA TGTGCCAGCAGCGTAACTAAGTATGGCGGCTATGGCTACACCTTC. It specifies CASSVTKYGGYGYTF.

The rearrangement uses TRBV5-1 and TRBJ1-2, with D possibly TRBD1 on 6 matching bases. Germline CDR1 is SGHRS and CDR2 is YFSETQ. The CDR3 length is 16 residues. The V end was cut by 0 bases, the J end by 2 bases, with 14 bases between. The CDR3 here is CASSLDPTGPNYGYTF. CDR3 coding DNA: TGCGCCAGCAGCTTGGACCCTACAGGGCCCAACTATGGCTACACCTTC.

The genes are TRBV7-9 and TRBJ2-1; 9 bases are shared with TRBD2. The length of the CDR3 is 14 residues. Unmatched junction bases numbered 12, after V lost 11 bases and J lost 7 bases. From germline, CDR1 is SEHNR and CDR2 FQNEAQ (reference sequence). CDR3: CAGVPTSGINEQFF. In nucleotides, the CDR3 is TGTGCCGGCGTCCCGACTAGCGGCATTAATGAGCAGTTCTTC.

The V and J genes are TRBV7-8 and TRBJ1-5; the match to TRBD1 covers 8 bases. Germline V lookup: CDR1 SGHVS, CDR2 FQNEAQ. Trimming removed 5 bases from V and 2 bases from J; junction bases left unmatched: 5. The CDR3 has 15 residues. CDR3: CASSARTGRNQPQHF. The CDR3 nucleotides are TGTGCCAGCAGCGCCCGGACAGGGCGCAATCAGCCCCAGCATTTT.

CDR3 protein: CAYREGGELFF. In DNA, the CDR3 is TGTGCCTACAGGGAAGGCGGGGAGCTGTTTTTT. The chain is built from TRBV30 and TRBJ2-2, with a weak D call TRBD1 (6 bases). Germline lookup yields CDR1 GTSNPN and CDR2 SVGIG (reference sequence). The CDR3 runs 11 residues. Trimming stripped 7 bases from V and 7 bases from J, with 10 bases between.

The chain uses TRBV4-3 and TRBJ2-5; 7 bases agree with TRBD2. The germline V gene has CDR1 LGHNA and CDR2 YSLEER. The trim removed 0 bases at V and 7 bases at J, leaving 8 bases unmatched. The CDR3 extends over 15 amino acids. CDR3 sequence: CASSQDHSGIRTQYF. The CDR3 nucleotides read TGCGCCAGCAGCCAAGATCACAGCGGGATAAGGACCCAGTACTTC.

The chain employs TRBV28 and TRBJ1-4; D is ambiguous. Per germline, CDR1 MDHEN and CDR2 SYDVKM. Trimming shortened V by 5 bases and J by 10 bases, and 14 bases separated the two germline ends. The CDR3 has 13 amino acids. CDR3 amino acids: CASSARTVGKLFF. The CDR3 nucleotides read TGTGCCAGCAGTGCTCGGACTGTTGGAAAACTGTTTTTT. Full variable domain (missing parts from reference TRBV28 and TRBJ1-4): DVKVTQSSRYLVKRTGEKVFLECVQDMDHENMFWYRQDPGLGLRLIYFSYDVKMKEKGDIPEGYSVSREKKERFSLILESASTNQTSMYLCASSARTVGKLFFGSGTQLSVL.

V usage is TRBV5-1 and J usage is TRBJ2-7, with D maybe TRBD2 (5 bases). From germline, CDR1 is SGHRS and CDR2 YFSETQ. The CDR3 covers 15 residues. The V end lost 1 base, the J end lost 2 bases, and 13 bases lay between the germline ends. The CDR3 loop reads CASSLIAAGTYEQYF. Here the CDR3 DNA reads TGCGCCAGCAGCTTGATCGCGGCGGGTACCTACGAGCAGTACTTC.

V is TRBV6-6 and J is TRBJ2-1, with TRBD1 identical over 7 bases. CDR3 length: 13 residues. Germline CDR1 MNHNY, CDR2 SVGAGI (reference sequence). V lost 7 bases and J lost 5; bases outside the gene matches: 5. The CDR3 coding sequence is TGTGCCAGCAACAACAGGGGTAACAATGAGCAGTTCTTC. It translates to CASNNRGNNEQFF.

J is TRBJ2-1 and V is TRBV2; D is possibly TRBD2 (6 bases). The CDR3 has 15 residues. CDR1 and CDR2 (germline): SNHLY, FYNNEI. V lost 3 bases to trimming and J lost 5 bases, with 14 bases between them. CDR3 loop: CASSDGGDAHNEQFF. As DNA, the CDR3 is TGTGCCAGCAGTGATGGCGGGGACGCACACAATGAGCAGTTCTTC.

The J gene is TRBJ1-5, the V gene TRBV24-1; D not resolved. Germline V gene data show CDR1 as KGHDR and CDR2 as SFDVKD. The CDR3 covers 14 residues. V was shortened by 7 bases and J by 0 bases, with 9 bases between the two germline ends. CDR3 nucleotide sequence: TGTGCCACCAGCCAGGATTATAGCAATCAGCCCCAGCATTTT. Translated, it gives CATSQDYSNQPQHF.

The chain carries TRBV7-2 and TRBJ1-5; a weak D match, TRBD1 (6 bases). This CDR3 spans 15 amino acids. V was cut by 3 bases and J by 5 bases, with 14 bases left in between. Germline CDR1 is SGHTA and CDR2 is FQGNSA. Written as DNA, the CDR3 is TGTGCCAGCAGCTTCGACAGGAGAGCCTATCAGCCCCAGCATTTT. It is translated as CASSFDRRAYQPQHF.

The J gene is TRBJ2-3, the V gene TRBV30, with no clear D. The CDR3 spans 11 residues. V shed 3 bases and J shed 8 bases, with 9 bases lying between them. Per germline, CDR1 GTSNPN and CDR2 SVGIG (reference sequence). The CDR3 DNA follows: TGTGCCTGGAGAGATTCGGGTACGCAGTATTTT. This sequence encodes CAWRDSGTQYF.